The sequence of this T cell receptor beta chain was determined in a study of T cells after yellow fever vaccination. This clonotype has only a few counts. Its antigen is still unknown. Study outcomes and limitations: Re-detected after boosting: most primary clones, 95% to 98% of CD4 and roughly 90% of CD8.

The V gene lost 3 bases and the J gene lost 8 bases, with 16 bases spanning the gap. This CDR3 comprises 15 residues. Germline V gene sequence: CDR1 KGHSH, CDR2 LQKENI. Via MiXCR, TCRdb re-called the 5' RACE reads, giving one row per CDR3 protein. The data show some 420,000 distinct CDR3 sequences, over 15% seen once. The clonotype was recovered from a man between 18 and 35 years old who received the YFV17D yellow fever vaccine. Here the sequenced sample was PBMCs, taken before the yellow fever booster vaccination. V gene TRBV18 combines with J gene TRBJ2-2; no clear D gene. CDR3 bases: TGTGCCAGCTCACCGACGATAGCCCGAAGGGGGGAGCTGTTTTTT. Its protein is CASSPTIARRGELFF.